Reported below is one T cell receptor beta chain. Its specificity is unknown. This entry is derived from a study of cytomegalovirus exposure and HLA in healthy donors. Study outcomes and limitations: Reportedly, fewer N-insertions than the 666-donor mean appeared in an Asian-associated ancestry cluster in a later analysis. Data from an earlier analysis indicated that most TCR beta V segments were productive either about 87% or about 30% of the time.

With 60 Vbeta and 13 Jbeta primers, the PCR was carried out. Assay used: immunoSEQ multiplex PCR; TCRdb lists only in-frame clones, some missing. Of about 180,000 clones detected, more than 60% appear once; the ten largest clones hold around 3.5%. Every donor was a healthy person donating bone marrow. CDR3 length: 15 residues. The V end was cut by 0 bases, the J end by 2 bases, with 12 bases between. Germline V lookup: CDR1 SGHRS, CDR2 YFSETQ. This TCR was recovered from a woman aged 55-69 years in good health and CMV-seropositive. This chain connects TRBV5-1 to TRBJ2-7; TRBD1 might be the D (6 bases). The sequenced sample consisted of PBMCs. This chain's CDR3 is CASSLELGQPYEQYF. CDR3 DNA sequence: TGCGCCAGCAGCTTGGAGTTAGGACAGCCCTACGAGCAGTACTTC.